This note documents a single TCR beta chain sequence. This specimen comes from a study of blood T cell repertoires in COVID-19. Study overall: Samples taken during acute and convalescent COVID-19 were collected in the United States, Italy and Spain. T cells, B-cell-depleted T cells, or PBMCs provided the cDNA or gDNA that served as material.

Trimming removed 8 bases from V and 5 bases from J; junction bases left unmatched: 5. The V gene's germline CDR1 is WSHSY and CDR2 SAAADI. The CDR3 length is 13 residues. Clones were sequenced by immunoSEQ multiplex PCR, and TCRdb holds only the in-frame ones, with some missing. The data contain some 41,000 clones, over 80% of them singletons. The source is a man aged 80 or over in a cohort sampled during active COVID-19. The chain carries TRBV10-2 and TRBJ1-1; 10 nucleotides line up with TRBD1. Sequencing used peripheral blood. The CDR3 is CASRDRGGTEAFF. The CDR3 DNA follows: TGCGCCAGCCGGGACAGGGGTGGGACTGAAGCTTTCTTT.